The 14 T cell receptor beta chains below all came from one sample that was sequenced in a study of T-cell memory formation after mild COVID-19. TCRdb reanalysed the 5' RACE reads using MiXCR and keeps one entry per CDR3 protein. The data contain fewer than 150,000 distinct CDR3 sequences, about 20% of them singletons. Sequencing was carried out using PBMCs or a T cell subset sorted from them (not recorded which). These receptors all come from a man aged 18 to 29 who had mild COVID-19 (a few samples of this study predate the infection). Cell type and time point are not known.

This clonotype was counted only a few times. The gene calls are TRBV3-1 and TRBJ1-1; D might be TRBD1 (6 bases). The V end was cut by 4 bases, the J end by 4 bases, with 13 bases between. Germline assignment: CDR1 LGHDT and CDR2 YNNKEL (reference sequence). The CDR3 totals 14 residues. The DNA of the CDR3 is TGTGCCAGCAGCCCGACAGGCGGGGCCACTGAAGCTTTCTTT. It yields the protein CASSPTGGATEAFF.

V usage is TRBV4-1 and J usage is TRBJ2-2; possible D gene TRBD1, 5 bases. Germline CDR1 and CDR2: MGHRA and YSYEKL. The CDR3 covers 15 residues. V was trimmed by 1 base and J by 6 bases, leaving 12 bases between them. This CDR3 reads CASSQASRAAGELFF. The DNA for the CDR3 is TGCGCCAGCAGCCAAGCCAGCAGGGCCGCCGGGGAGCTGTTTTTT.

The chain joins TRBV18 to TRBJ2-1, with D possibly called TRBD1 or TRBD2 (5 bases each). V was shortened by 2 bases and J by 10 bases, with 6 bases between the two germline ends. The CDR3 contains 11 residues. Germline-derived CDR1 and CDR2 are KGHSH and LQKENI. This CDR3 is CASSPGGEQFF. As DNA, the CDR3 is TGTGCCAGCTCACCAGGGGGAGAGCAGTTCTTC.

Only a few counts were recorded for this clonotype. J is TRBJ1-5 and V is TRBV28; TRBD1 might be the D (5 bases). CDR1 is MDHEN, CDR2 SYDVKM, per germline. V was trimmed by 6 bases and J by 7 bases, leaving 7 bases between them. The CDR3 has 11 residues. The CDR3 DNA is TGTGCCAGCAGGGGGGGGCAGCCCCAGCATTTT. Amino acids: CASRGGQPQHF.

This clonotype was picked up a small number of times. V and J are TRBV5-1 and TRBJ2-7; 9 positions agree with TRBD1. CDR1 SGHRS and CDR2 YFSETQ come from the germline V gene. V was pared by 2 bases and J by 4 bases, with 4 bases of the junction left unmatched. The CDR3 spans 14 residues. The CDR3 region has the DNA TGCGCCAGCAGCTTCCCGGGACAGGGATACGAGCAGTACTTC. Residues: CASSFPGQGYEQYF.

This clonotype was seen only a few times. CDR3 residues: CASSNSRPTSGGANDEQFF. The CDR3, as DNA: TGTGCCAGCAGTAATTCCCGACCGACTAGCGGGGGGGCGAACGATGAGCAGTTCTTC. The genes are TRBV6-2 or TRBV6-3 and TRBJ2-1; 14 positions match TRBD2. The CDR3 length is 19 residues. From germline, CDR1 is MNHEY and CDR2 SVGEGT. J gave up 8 bases and V 5 bases, and 17 bases lay outside the gene matches.

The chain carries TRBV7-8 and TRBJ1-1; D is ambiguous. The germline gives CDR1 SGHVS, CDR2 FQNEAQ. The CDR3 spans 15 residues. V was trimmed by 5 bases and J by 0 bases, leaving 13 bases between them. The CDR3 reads CASSGERAMNTEAFF. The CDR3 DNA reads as TGTGCCAGCAGCGGAGAGAGGGCTATGAACACTGAAGCTTTCTTT.

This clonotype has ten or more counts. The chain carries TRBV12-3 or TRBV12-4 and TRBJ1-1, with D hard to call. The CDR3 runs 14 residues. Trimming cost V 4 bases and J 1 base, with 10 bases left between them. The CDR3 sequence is CASSSGDSNTEAFF. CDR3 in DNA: TGTGCCAGCAGTTCTGGAGATTCGAACACTGAAGCTTTCTTT.

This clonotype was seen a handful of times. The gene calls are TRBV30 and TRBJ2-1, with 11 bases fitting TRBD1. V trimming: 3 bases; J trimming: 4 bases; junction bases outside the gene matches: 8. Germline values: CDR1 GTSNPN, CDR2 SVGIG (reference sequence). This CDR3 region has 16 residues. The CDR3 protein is CAWRTGQGETYNEQFF. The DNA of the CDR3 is TGTGCCTGGAGGACGGGACAGGGGGAGACTTACAATGAGCAGTTCTTC.

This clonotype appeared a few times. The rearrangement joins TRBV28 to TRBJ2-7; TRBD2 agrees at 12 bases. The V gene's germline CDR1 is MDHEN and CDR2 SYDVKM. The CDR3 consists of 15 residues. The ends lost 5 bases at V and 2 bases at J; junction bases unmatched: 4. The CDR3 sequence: CASSPLAGGPYEQYV. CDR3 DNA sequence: TGTGCCAGCAGTCCTCTAGCGGGGGGGCCCTACGAGCAGTACGTC.

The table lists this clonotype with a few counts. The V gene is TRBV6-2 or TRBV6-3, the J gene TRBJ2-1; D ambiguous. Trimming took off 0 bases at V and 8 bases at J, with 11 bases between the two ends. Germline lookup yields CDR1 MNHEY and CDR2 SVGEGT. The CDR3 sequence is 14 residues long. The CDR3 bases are TGTGCCAGCAGTTACTCGAGTGGGTTCCATGAGCAGTTCTTC. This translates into CASSYSSGFHEQFF.

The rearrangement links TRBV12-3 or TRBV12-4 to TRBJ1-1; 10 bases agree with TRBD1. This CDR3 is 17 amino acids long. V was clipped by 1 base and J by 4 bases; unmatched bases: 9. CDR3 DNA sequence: TGTGCCAGCAGTTTAGATCCCCGGGACAGGGGTCCCACTGAAGCTTTCTTT. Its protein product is CASSLDPRDRGPTEAFF.

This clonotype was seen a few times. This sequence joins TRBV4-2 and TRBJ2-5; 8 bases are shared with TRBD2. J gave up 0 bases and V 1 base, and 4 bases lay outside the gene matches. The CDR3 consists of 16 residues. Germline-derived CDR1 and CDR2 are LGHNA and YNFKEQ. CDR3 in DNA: TGTGCCAGCAGCCAAGGGGGTAGCGGGGACCAAGAGACCCAGTACTTC. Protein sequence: CASSQGGSGDQETQYF.

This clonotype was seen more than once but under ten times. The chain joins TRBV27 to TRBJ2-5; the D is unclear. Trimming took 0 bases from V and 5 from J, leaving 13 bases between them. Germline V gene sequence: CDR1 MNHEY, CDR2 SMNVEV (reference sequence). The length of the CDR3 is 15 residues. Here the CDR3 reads CASSLSWGARETQYF. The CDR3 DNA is TGTGCCAGCAGTTTATCGTGGGGTGCCCGCGAGACCCAGTACTTC.